A single T cell receptor beta chain is shown here with its context. Its target is unknown. The data belong to a study of untreated major depressive disorder. Each depressed patient was matched pairwise with a non-depressed control on sex, age, current smoking status and body mass index. Clones were read by immunoSEQ multiplex PCR, and TCRdb kept only the in-frame ones, dropping some. The sample includes more than 10,000 clones, about 93% seen only once; the top ten take approximately 0.82%. General observations from the study: Depressed patients' CD4+ T cells carried increased TRBV05-01 (Vbeta 5.1) usage versus control CD4+ T cells.

Germline V gene sequence: CDR1 SNHLY, CDR2 FYNNEI. CDR3 length: 18 amino acids. With V trimmed by 4 bases and J by 0 bases, 12 bases remained unmatched. Sequencing was done on a sample of CD4+ T cells from PBMCs. V gene TRBV2 combines with J gene TRBJ2-1, with TRBD1 matching over 7 bases. This sequence was found in a man under 40 with major depressive disorder. CDR3 sequence reads: CASSVGTDIWDSYNEQFF. The DNA for the CDR3 is TGTGCCAGCAGTGTAGGGACAGACATTTGGGACTCCTACAATGAGCAGTTCTTC.